These T cell receptor beta chains were read from a single sample in a study of blood T cell repertoires in COVID-19. Here immunoSEQ multiplex PCR was the method, and the copy in TCRdb shows in-frame clones only, minus some. The sample has more than 200,000 clones, 70% to 90% seen once; the top ten hold 10% to 13%. What was sequenced was PBMCs or T cells enriched from blood (not recorded which). The receptors come from a young man who had recovered from COVID-19. Both conserved end residues are part of each CDR3. Each record gives: D gene, J gene, V gene, clone size, CDR3 DNA, CDR3 protein. A D gene is named only where the DNA matches it firmly. The size of a clone is reported for some rows only, either as once, few or many, or as a class for expanded clones.

D: .
J: TRBJ1-5
V: TRBV4-1
size: .
DNA: TGCGCCAGCAGCCAAGACGGGAGAAATCAGCCCCAGCATTTT
CDR3: CASSQDGRNQPQHF

D: TRBD1
J: TRBJ1-6
V: TRBV28
size: .
DNA: TGTGCCAGCAGAAACGACAGGGTCAGTAATTCACCCCTCCACTTT
CDR3: CASRNDRVSNSPLHF

D: .
J: TRBJ2-2
V: TRBV6-5
size: .
DNA: TGTGCCAGCAGTTACTGGCAGACAAGCGGGGAGCTGTTTTTT
CDR3: CASSYWQTSGELFF

D: .
J: TRBJ2-3
V: TRBV6-4
size: few
DNA: TGTGCCAGCAGTGCGGGAGTCACAGATACGCAGTATTTT
CDR3: CASSAGVTDTQYF

D: .
J: TRBJ2-7
V: TRBV28
size: .
DNA: TGTGCCAGCAGTCCAACCGGGACATATCAATACGAGCAGTACTTC
CDR3: CASSPTGTYQYEQYF

D: TRBD2
J: TRBJ2-7
V: TRBV3-1/TRBV3-2
size: .
DNA: TGTGCCAGCAGCCCTCCCGGGACTAGCGGAAAGGGGGCCTACGAGCAGTACTTC
CDR3: CASSPPGTSGKGAYEQYF

D: .
J: TRBJ1-3
V: TRBV4-2
size: .
DNA: TGTGCCAGCAGCCAAGCATTAGGGACTTCGGGAAACACCATATATTTT
CDR3: CASSQALGTSGNTIYF

D: .
J: TRBJ1-2
V: TRBV5-1
size: .
DNA: TGCGCCAGCAGCTCAGGCAATACCGAGCTCTATGGCTACACCTTC
CDR3: CASSSGNTELYGYTF

D: .
J: TRBJ1-3
V: TRBV7-9
size: .
DNA: TGTGCCAGCAGCTTGGAGACAGGCCCTAGAAACACCATATATTTT
CDR3: CASSLETGPRNTIYF

D: .
J: TRBJ1-6
V: TRBV7-2
size: .
DNA: TGTGCCAGCAGCTTAGGGGGTCGGGCAGGGGCTTCACCCCTCCACTTT
CDR3: CASSLGGRAGASPLHF

D: TRBD1
J: TRBJ1-1
V: TRBV3-1/TRBV3-2
size: .
DNA: TGTGCCAGCAGCCCCTCGGACAGGACCCTGCCCACTGAAGCTTTCTTT
CDR3: CASSPSDRTLPTEAFF

D: .
J: TRBJ1-6
V: TRBV5-1
size: .
DNA: TGCGCCAGCAGCCGATGGACAGCCGACAATTCACCCCTCCACTTT
CDR3: CASSRWTADNSPLHF